Listed below are T cell receptor beta chains from one sample, sequenced in a study of human thymus T cells. Measured with immunoSEQ multiplex PCR; TCRdb has only the in-frame clones, and not every one. The sample consists of roughly 77,000 clones, 90% to 95% of them appearing once. The material sequenced was thymus tissue. These receptors were obtained from a girl under two years old with a congenital heart defect but otherwise immunologically healthy. The CDR3 runs from the conserved cysteine through the conserved F or W. D genes are given only for firm matches. Expanded clones get a size class; other rows say once, few or many, or leave the size out.

j_call d_call clone_size v_call cdr3_length cdr3_nt cdr3_aa
TRBJ1-1 NA NA TRBV18 12 TGTGCCAGCTCACCACCGAATGGGGGGGCTTTCTTT CASSPPNGGAFF
TRBJ2-2 TRBD1 NA TRBV15 15 TGTGCCACCAGCAGAGACAGGGGGCACACCGGGGAGCTGTTTTTT CATSRDRGHTGELFF
TRBJ2-6 NA NA TRBV18 16 TGTGCCAGCTCACCGGGAATCGTTACTGGGGCCAACGTCCTGACTTTC CASSPGIVTGANVLTF
TRBJ2-3 NA NA TRBV27 12 TGTGCCAGCAGTTCTCGCACAGATACGCAGTATTTT CASSSRTDTQYF
TRBJ1-4 NA NA TRBV1 14 TGCACCAGCAGTCGGACAGGGCCAAATGAAAAACTGTTTTTT CTSSRTGPNEKLFF
TRBJ2-7 TRBD2 NA TRBV4-1 17 TGCGCCAGCAGCCCACCGGGACTAGCGGGAGAAACTAACGAGCAGTACTTC CASSPPGLAGETNEQYF
TRBJ2-6 NA NA TRBV27 18 TGTGCCAGCAGTCAACACCGGGACACCATTTCTGGGGCCAACGTCCTGACTTTC CASSQHRDTISGANVLTF
TRBJ1-3 NA NA TRBV28 15 TGTGCCAGCAGTTTCCAGGGGCGCTCTGGAAACACCATATATTTT CASSFQGRSGNTIYF
TRBJ2-1 TRBD2 NA TRBV19 14 TGTGCCAGTAGTATTAGCGGGTGCCTCAATGAGCAGTTCTTC CASSISGCLNEQFF
TRBJ1-4 NA NA TRBV6-5 14 TGTGCCAGCAGCCCGGACAGAAGGAGTGAAAAACTGTTTTTT CASSPDRRSEKLFF
TRBJ2-5 TRBD1 NA TRBV5-1 16 TGCGCCAGCAAGGGTCCGGGACAGCACTTGATAGAGACCCAGTACTTC CASKGPGQHLIETQYF
TRBJ1-4 NA NA TRBV28 14 TGTGCCAGCAGACCATTGGAAGGGAGTGAAAAACTGTTTTTT CASRPLEGSEKLFF
TRBJ1-4 NA NA TRBV20-1 11 TGCAGTGCTAGAGTCCGAGAAAAACTGTTTTTT CSARVREKLFF
TRBJ1-1 NA NA TRBV7-8 17 TGTGCCAGCAGCTTAGCGACTGGGTTAGGCAGTTCGACTGAAGCTTTCTTT CASSLATGLGSSTEAFF
TRBJ2-7 NA NA TRBV28 15 TGTGCCAGCAGTTTTACCGGGCCCCCCTGGCACGAGCAGTACTTC CASSFTGPPWHEQYF
TRBJ1-5 NA NA TRBV28 16 TGTGCCAGCAGTGCGGCAGGTTTAGATGGCAATCAGCCCCAGCATTTT CASSAAGLDGNQPQHF
TRBJ1-4 NA once TRBV6-1 14 TGTGCCAGCAGCGACTCAACTCCGTCTGAAAAACTGTTTTTT CASSDSTPSEKLFF
TRBJ2-7 TRBD2 once TRBV7-2 17 TGTGCCAGCAGCTTATTTCGGGCGACTAGCGGGAGTAGTCAGCAGTACTTC CASSLFRATSGSSQQYF
TRBJ2-3 TRBD1 NA TRBV9 16 TGTGCCAGCAGTATCGAACCGGGACAGAGCACAGATACGCAGTATTTT CASSIEPGQSTDTQYF
TRBJ1-1 NA NA TRBV30 12 TGTGCCTGGACCAATGAGGACACTGAAGCTTTCTTT CAWTNEDTEAFF
TRBJ2-7 TRBD2 NA TRBV5-1 18 TGCGCCAGCAGCTTGGTGCTAGCGGGTGCGGCGGGATCCTACGAGCAGTACTTC CASSLVLAGAAGSYEQYF
TRBJ1-2 NA NA TRBV7-9 17 TGTGCCAGCAGCTCAAGGACTCTCAATAGGACTAACTATGGCTACACCTTC CASSSRTLNRTNYGYTF
TRBJ2-1 TRBD2 NA TRBV5-1 15 TGCGCCAGCACGGCTAGCGGGAGTTCCTACAATGAGCAGTTCTTC CASTASGSSYNEQFF
TRBJ1-2 TRBD1 once TRBV16 16 TGTGCCAGCAGCCAATTCGGGGACAGGGGGCCCCATGGCTACACCTTC CASSQFGDRGPHGYTF
TRBJ1-2 NA NA TRBV6-5 16 TGTGCCAGCAGTTACAAATCTGGACATCCCGTCTATGGCTACACCTTC CASSYKSGHPVYGYTF